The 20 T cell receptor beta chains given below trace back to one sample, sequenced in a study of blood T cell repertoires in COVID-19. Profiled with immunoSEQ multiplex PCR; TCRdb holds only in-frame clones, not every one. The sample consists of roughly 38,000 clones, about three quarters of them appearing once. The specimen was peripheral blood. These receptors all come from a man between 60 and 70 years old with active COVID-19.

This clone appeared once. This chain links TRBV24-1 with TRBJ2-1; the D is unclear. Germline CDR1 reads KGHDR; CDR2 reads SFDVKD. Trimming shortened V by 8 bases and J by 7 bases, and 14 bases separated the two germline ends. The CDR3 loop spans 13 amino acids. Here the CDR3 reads CATKILALNEQFF. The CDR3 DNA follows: TGTGCCACCAAAATCTTAGCTCTGAATGAGCAGTTCTTC.

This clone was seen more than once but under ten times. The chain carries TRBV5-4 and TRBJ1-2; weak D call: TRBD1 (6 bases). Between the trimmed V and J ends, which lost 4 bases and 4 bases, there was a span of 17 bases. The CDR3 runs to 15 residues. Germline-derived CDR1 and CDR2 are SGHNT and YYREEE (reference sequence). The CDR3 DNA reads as TGTGCCAGCAGCAAACCGGACAGTTCGTCCTATGGCTACACCTTC. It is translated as CASSKPDSSSYGYTF.

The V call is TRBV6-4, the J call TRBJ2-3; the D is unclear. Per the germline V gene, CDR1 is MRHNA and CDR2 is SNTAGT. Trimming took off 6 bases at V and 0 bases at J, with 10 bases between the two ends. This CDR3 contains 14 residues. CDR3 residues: CASSGDGSTDTQYF. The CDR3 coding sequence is TGTGCCAGCAGCGGAGACGGCAGCACAGATACGCAGTATTTT.

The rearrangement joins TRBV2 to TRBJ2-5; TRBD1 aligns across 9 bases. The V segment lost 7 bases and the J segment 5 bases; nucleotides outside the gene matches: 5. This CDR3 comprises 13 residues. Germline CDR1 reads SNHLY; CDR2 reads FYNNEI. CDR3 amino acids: CASNVGTGETQYF. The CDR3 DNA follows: TGTGCCAGCAATGTTGGGACAGGGGAGACCCAGTACTTC.

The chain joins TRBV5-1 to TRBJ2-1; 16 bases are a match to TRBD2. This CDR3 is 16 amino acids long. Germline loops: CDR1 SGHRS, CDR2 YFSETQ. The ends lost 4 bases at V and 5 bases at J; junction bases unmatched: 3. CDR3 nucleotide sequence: TGCGCCAGCAGCCCGGGACTAGCGGGAGGGCACAATGAGCAGTTCTTC. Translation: CASSPGLAGGHNEQFF.

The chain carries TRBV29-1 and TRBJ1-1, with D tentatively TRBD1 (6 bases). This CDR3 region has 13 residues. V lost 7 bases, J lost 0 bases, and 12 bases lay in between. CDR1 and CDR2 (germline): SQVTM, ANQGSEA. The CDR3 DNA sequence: TGCAGCGGCTACAGGGATATGAACACTGAAGCTTTCTTT. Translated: CSGYRDMNTEAFF.

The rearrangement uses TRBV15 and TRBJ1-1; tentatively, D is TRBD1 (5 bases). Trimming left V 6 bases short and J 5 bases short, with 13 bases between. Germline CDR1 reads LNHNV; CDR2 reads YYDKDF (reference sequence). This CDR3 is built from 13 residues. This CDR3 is CATRGDGGTEAFF. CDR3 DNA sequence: TGTGCCACCAGAGGGGACGGGGGGACTGAAGCTTTCTTT.

DNA of the CDR3: TGTGCCAGTAAGGACAGGGAGACCTACGAGCAGTACTTC. This gives the protein CASKDRETYEQYF. V and J are TRBV19 and TRBJ2-7; TRBD1 aligns across 8 bases. Trimming cost V 7 bases and J 2 bases; bases outside gene matches: 4. The CDR3 contains 13 residues. From germline, CDR1 is LNHDA and CDR2 SQIVND (reference sequence).

CDR3 residues: CASSLPPGNTIYF. Written as DNA, the CDR3 is TGTGCCAGCAGCTTACCCCCGGGAAACACCATATATTTT. The genes are TRBV7-2 and TRBJ1-3, with no clear D. Germline-derived CDR1 and CDR2 are SGHTA and FQGNSA. Trimming pared 2 bases from V and 4 bases from J, leaving 6 bases between. The CDR3 extends over 13 amino acids.

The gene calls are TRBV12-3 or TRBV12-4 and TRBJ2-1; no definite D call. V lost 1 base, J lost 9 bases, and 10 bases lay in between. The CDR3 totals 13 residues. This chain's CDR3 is CASSLELALEQFF. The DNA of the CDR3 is TGTGCCAGCAGTTTAGAACTTGCGCTTGAGCAGTTCTTC.

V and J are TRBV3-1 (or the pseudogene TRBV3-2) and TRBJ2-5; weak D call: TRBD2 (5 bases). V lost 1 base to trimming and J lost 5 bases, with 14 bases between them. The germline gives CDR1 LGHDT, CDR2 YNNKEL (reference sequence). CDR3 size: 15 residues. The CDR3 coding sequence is TGTGCCAGCAGCCAAGGAATTCGGACTGCGGAGACCCAGTACTTC. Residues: CASSQGIRTAETQYF.

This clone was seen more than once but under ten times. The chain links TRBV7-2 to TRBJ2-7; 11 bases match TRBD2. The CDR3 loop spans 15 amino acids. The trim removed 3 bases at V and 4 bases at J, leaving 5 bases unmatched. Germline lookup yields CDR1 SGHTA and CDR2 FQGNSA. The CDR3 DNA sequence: TGTGCCAGCAGCTTCACTAGCGGGGGAGGGTACGAGCAGTACTTC. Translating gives CASSFTSGGGYEQYF.

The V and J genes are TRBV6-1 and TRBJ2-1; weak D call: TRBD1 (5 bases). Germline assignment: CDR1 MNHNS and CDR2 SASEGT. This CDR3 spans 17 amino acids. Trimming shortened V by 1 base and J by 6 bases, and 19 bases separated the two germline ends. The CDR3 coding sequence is TGTGCCAGCAGTGAAGTCTTGGAGACAGCCCTCTTCAATGAGCAGTTCTTC. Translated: CASSEVLETALFNEQFF.

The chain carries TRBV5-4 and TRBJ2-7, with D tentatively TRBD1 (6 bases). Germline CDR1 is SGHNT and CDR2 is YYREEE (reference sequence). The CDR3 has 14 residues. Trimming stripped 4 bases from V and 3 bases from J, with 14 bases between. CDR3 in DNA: TGTGCCAGCAGCCGATCGCCAGGGGACTACGAGCAGTACTTC. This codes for CASSRSPGDYEQYF.

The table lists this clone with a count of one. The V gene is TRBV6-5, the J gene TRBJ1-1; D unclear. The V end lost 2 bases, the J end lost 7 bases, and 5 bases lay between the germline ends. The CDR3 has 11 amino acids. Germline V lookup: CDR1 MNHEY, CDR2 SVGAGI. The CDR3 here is CASSYVGEAFF. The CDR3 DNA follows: TGTGCCAGCAGTTACGTCGGTGAAGCTTTCTTT.

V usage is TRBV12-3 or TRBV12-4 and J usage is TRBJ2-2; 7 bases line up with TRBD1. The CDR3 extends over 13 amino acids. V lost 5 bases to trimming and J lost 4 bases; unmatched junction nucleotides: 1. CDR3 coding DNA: TGTGCCAGCAGTCACAGGGGCACCGGGGAGCTGTTTTTT. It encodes CASSHRGTGELFF.

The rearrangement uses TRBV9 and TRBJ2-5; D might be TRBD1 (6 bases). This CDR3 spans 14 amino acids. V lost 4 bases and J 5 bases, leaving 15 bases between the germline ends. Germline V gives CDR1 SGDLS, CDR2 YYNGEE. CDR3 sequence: CASSPRGTWETQYF. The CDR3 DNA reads TGTGCCAGCAGCCCGAGGGGGACCTGGGAGACCCAGTACTTC.

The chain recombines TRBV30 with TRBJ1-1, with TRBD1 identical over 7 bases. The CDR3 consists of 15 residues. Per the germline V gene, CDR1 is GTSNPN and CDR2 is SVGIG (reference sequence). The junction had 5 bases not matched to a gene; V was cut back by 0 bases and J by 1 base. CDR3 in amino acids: CAWSVQGRRNTEAFF. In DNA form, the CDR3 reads TGTGCCTGGAGTGTACAGGGGCGGAGGAACACTGAAGCTTTCTTT.

The CDR3 spells CASSPGEETQYF. The CDR3 DNA reads as TGTGCCAGCAGTCCAGGGGAAGAGACCCAGTACTTC. The rearrangement joins TRBV6-2 or TRBV6-3 to TRBJ2-5; D possibly corresponds to TRBD1 (6 bases). Germline CDR1 and CDR2: MNHEY and SVGEGT. The CDR3 has 12 amino acids. Trimming cost V 5 bases and J 3 bases, with 7 bases left between them.

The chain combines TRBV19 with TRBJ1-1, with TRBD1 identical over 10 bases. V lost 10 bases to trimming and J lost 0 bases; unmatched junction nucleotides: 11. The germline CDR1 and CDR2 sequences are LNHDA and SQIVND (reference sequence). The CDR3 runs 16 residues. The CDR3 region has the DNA TGTGCCACCTCCCCCGGGACAGGGGACATGAACACTGAAGCTTTCTTT. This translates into CATSPGTGDMNTEAFF. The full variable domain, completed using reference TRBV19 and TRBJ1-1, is DGGITQSPKYLFRKEGQNVTLSCEQNLNHDAMYWYRQDPGQGLRLIYYSQIVNDFQKGDIAEGYSVSREKKESFPLTVTSAQKNPTAFYLCATSPGTGDMNTEAFFGQGTRLTVV.